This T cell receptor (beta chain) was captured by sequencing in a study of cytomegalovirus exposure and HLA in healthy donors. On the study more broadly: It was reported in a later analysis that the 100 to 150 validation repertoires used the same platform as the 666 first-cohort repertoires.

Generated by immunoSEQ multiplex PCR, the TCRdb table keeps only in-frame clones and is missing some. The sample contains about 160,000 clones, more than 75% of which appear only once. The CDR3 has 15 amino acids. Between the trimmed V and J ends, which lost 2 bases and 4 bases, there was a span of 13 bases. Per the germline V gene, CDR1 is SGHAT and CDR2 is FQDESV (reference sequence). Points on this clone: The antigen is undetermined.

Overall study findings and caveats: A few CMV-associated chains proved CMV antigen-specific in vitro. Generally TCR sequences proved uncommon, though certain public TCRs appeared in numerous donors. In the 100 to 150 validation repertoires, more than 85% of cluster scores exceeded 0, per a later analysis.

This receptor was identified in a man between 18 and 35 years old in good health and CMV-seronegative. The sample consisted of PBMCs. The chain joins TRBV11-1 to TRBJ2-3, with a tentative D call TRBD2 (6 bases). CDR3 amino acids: CASSLITGVADTQYF. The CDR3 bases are TGTGCCAGCAGCTTAATAACGGGAGTGGCAGATACGCAGTATTTT.